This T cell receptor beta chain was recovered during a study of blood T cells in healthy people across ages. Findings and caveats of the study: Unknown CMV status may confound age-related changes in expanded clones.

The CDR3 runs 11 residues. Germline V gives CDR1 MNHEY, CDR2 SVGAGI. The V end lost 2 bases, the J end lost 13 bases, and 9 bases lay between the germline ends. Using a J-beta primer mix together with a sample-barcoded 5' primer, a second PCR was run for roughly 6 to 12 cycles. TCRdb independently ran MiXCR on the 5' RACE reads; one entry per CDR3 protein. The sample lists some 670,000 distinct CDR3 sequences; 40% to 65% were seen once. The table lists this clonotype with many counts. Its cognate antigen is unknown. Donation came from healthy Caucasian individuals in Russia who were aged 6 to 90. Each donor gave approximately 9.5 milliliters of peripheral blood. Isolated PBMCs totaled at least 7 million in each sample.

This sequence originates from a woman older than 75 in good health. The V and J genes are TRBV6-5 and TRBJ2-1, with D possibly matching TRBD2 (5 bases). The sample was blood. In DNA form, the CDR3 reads TGTGCCAGCAGTTACGCCGGGAACCAGTTCTTC. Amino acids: CASSYAGNQFF.